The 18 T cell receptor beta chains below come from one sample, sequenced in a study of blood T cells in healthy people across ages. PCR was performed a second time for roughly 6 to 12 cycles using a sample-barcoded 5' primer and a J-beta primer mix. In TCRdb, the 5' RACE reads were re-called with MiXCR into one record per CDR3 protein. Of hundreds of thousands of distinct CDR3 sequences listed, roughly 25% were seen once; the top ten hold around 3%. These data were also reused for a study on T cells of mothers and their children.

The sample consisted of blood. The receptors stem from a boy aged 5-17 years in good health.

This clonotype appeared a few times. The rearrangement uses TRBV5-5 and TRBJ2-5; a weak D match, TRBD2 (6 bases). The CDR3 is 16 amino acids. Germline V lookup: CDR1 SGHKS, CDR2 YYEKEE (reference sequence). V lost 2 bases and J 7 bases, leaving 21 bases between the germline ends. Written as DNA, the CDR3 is TGTGCCAGCAGCTTCCTAGCGACGGTTCGGGGTGGGACCCAGTACTTC. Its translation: CASSFLATVRGGTQYF.

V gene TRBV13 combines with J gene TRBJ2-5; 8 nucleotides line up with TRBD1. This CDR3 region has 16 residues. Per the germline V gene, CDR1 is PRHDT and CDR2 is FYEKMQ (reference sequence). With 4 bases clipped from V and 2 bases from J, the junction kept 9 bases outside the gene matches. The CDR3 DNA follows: TGTGCCAGCAGCTCCTCAGGGGGCGAGTTTCAAGAGACCCAGTACTTC. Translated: CASSSSGGEFQETQYF.

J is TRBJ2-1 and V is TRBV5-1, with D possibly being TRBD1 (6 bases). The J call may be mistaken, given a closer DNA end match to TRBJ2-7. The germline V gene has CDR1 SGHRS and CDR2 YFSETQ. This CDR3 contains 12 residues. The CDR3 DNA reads TGCGCCAGCAGCCCGGGACAAAACGAGCAGTACTTC. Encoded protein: CASSPGQNEQYF.

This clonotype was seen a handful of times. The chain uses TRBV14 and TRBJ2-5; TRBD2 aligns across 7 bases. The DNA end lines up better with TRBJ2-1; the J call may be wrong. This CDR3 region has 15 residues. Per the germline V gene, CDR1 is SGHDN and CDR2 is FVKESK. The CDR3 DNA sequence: TGTGCCAGCAGCTTCCCTGGGGGGGGACGTAGTGAGCAGTTCTTC. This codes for CASSFPGGGRSEQFF.

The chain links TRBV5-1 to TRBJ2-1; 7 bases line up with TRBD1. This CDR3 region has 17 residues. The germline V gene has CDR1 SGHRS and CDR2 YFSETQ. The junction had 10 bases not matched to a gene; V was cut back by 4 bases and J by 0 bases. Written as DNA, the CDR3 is TGCGCCAGCAGCCCCCTGACAGGGTTCAGCTCCTACAATGAGCAGTTCTTC. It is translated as CASSPLTGFSSYNEQFF.

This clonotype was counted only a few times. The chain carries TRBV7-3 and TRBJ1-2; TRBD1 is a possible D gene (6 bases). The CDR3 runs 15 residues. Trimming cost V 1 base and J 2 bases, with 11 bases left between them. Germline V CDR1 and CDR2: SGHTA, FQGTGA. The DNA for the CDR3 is TGTGCCAGCAGCTTAAGGGGAGGGGGAAACTATGGCTACACCTTC. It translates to CASSLRGGGNYGYTF.

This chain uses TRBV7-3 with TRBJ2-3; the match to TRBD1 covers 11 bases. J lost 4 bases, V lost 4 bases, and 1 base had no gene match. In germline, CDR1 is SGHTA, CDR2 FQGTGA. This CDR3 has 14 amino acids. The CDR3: CASSWDRGSDTQYF. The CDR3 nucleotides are TGTGCCAGCAGCTGGGACAGGGGGTCAGATACGCAGTATTTT. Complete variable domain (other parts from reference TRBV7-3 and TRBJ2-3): GAGVSQTPSNKVTEKGKYVELRCDPISGHTALYWYRQSLGQGPEFLIYFQGTGAADDSGLPNDRFFAVRPEGSVSTLKIQRTERGDSAVYLCASSWDRGSDTQYFGPGTRLTVL.

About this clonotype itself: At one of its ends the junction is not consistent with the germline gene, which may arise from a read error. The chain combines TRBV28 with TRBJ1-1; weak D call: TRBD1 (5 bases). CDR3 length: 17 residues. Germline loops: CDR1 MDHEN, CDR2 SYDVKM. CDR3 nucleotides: TGTGCCGGCAGTTTTCCCTACCAGGGCAAAGGGAACACTGAAGCTTTCTTT. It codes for CAGSFPYQGKGNTEAFF.

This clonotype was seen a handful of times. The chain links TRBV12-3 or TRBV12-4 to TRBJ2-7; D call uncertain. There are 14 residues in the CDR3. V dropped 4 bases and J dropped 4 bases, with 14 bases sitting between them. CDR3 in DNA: TGTGCCAGCAGTTGGTCCACAGCTACGTACGAGCAGTACTTC. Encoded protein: CASSWSTATYEQYF.

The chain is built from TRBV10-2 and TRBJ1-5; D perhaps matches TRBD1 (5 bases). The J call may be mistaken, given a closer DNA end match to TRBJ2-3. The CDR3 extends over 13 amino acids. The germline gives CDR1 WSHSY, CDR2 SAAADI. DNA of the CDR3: TGCGCCAGCAGTCCAGGGTTGGGGCAGCCCCAGTATTTT. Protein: CASSPGLGQPQYF.

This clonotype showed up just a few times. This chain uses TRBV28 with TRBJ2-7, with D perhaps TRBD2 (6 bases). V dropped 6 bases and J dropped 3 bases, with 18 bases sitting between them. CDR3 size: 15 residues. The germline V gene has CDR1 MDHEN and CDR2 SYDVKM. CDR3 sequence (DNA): TGTGCCAGCAGACGTCGGGCTAGCGACGTCTACGAGCAGTACTTC. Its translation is CASRRRASDVYEQYF.

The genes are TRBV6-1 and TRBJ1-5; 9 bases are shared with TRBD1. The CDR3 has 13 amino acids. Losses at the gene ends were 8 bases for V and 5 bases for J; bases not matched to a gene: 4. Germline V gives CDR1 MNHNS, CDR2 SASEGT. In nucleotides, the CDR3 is TGTGCCAGCGACAGACAGGGGGATCAGCCCCAGCATTTT. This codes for CASDRQGDQPQHF.

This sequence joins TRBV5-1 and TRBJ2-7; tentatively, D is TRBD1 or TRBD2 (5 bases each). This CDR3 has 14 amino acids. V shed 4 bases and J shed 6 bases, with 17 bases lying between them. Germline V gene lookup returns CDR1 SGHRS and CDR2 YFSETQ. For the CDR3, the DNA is TGCGCCAGCAGCGTCCGGGACGGAGTGCTCGAGCAGTACTTC. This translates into CASSVRDGVLEQYF.

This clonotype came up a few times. The CDR3 loop is CASADEGSYEQYF. CDR3 DNA: TGTGCCAGCGCGGATGAGGGATCCTACGAGCAGTACTTC. The chain couples TRBV2 to TRBJ2-7; a weak D match, TRBD2 (5 bases). Germline V lookup: CDR1 SNHLY, CDR2 FYNNEI. Trimming stripped 8 bases from V and 1 base from J, with 12 bases between. The CDR3 is 13 residues long.

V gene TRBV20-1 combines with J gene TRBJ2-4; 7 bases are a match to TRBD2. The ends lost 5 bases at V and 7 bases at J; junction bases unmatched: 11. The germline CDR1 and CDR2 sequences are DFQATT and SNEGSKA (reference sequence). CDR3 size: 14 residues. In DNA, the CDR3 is TGCAGTGCTTTTCCTGTGAGCGGGGAGAACATTCAGTACTTC. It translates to CSAFPVSGENIQYF.

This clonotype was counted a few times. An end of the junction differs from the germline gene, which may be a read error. CDR3: CSAEGAGTGIQEQYF. The CDR3 nucleotides read TGCAGCGCTGAAGGGGCCGGGACAGGGATACAGGAGCAGTACTTC. This sequence joins TRBV29-1 and TRBJ2-7; TRBD1 aligns across 9 bases. In germline, CDR1 is SQVTM, CDR2 ANQGSEA. This CDR3 has 15 amino acids.

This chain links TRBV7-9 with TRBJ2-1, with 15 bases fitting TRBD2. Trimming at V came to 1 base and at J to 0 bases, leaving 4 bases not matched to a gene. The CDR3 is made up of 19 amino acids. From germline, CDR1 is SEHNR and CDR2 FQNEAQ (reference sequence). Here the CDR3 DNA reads TGTGCCAGCAGCTTAGTTGGACTAGCGGGGGGGAGCTCCTACAATGAGCAGTTCTTC. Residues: CASSLVGLAGGSSYNEQFF.

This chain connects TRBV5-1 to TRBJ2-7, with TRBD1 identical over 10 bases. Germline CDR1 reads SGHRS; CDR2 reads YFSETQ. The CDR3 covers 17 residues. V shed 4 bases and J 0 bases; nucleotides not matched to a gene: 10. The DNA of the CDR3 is TGCGCCAGCAGCCCACCCTCCGGGACAGGGGACTCCTACGAGCAGTACTTC. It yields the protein CASSPPSGTGDSYEQYF.